The 32 T cell receptor beta chains reported below all come from one sample, sequenced in a study of T cell clonality in common variable immunodeficiency. Some clones are missing from TCRdb's copy, which holds only in-frame ones; the method was immunoSEQ multiplex PCR. Observed in the sample are about 40,000 clones, none of them singletons. The sequenced material came from peripheral blood mononuclear cells. The receptor source for this set is a person aged 18 to 75 in good health.

This clone was observed at least ten times. From the germline J gene comes the end of the CDR3, since the read stops 3 residues before it. The chain uses TRBV10-1 and TRBJ2-7; D might be TRBD2 (5 bases). Trimming pared 6 bases from V and 4 bases from J, leaving 19 bases between. Germline lookup yields CDR1 WNHNN and CDR2 SYGVQD (reference sequence). The CDR3 runs to 15 residues. The CDR3 reads CASRAGGLASYEQYF. The sequenced CDR3 bases are TGCGCCAGCAGGGCAGGAGGTCTAGCTAGTTACGAG.

This clone was seen a handful of times. The read is 3 residues too short to cover the CDR3 end, so that end is filled in from the germline J gene. The chain has TRBV7-9 and TRBJ2-7; D is perhaps TRBD1 (6 bases). This CDR3 has 12 amino acids. The germline V gene encodes CDR1 SEHNR and CDR2 FQNEAQ (reference sequence). Trimming took 3 bases from V and 6 from J, leaving 9 bases between them. The CDR3 region is CASSLTGFEQYF. The DNA read from the CDR3 is TGTGCCAGCAGCTTGACAGGTTTCGAG.

This clone was observed at least ten times. The read is 3 residues too short to cover the CDR3 end, so that end is filled in from the germline J gene. This chain connects TRBV5-1 to TRBJ2-7, with 14 bases fitting TRBD2. With V trimmed by 4 bases and J by 3 bases, 9 bases remained unmatched. The CDR3 sequence is 17 residues long. CDR1 is SGHRS, CDR2 YFSETQ, per germline. This CDR3 reads CASSPGTSGSQSYEQYF. CDR3 DNA (partial): TGCGCCAGCAGCCCCGGGACTAGCGGGAGTCAGAGCTACGAG.

This clone was seen more than once but under ten times. Sequencing ends 3 residues short of the CDR3 end; the germline J gene provides the rest. The rearrangement links TRBV10-2 to TRBJ2-1; possibly TRBD2 for D (6 bases). The CDR3 sequence is 17 residues long. V was shortened by 0 bases and J by 0 bases, with 12 bases between the two germline ends. Germline loops: CDR1 WSHSY, CDR2 SAAADI. The CDR3 loop reads CASSESSGFSSYNEQFF. The part of the CDR3 DNA that was read is TGCGCCAGCAGTGAGTCTAGCGGATTCAGCTCCTACAATGAG.

In its sample, this clone was seen many times. The CDR3 end is not reached by the read, which stops 3 residues before it; the germline J gene fills it in. This chain uses TRBV5-4 with TRBJ2-7, with D possibly matching TRBD1 (5 bases). In germline, CDR1 is SGHNT, CDR2 YYREEE (reference sequence). This CDR3 has 13 amino acids. V lost 2 bases to trimming and J lost 2 bases, with 8 bases between them. The part of the CDR3 DNA that was read is TGTGCCAGCAGCTTCACAGGTACCTACGAG. It encodes CASSFTGTYE. The entire CDR3 protein is CASSFTGTYEQYF.

This clone was seen at least ten times. The read falls 3 residues short of the CDR3 end, and the missing part is taken from the germline J gene. The rearrangement links TRBV20-1 to TRBJ2-7; 9 positions agree with TRBD2. Germline V lookup: CDR1 DFQATT, CDR2 SNEGSKA (reference sequence). The CDR3 has 17 residues. With V trimmed by 5 bases and J by 2 bases, 16 bases remained unmatched. CDR3 bases read: TGCAGTGCTTCTCGTCGATGGGGCGGGACTAGCACCTACGAG. Its protein product is CSASRRWGGTSTYE. The full CDR3 sequence reads CSASRRWGGTSTYEQYF.

Ten or more counts support this clone. Read sequence stops 3 residues before the CDR3 end, and the germline J gene provides the missing end. The genes are TRBV7-6 and TRBJ2-3; D is undetermined. Germline V gene sequence: CDR1 SGHVS, CDR2 FNYEAQ. The CDR3 consists of 13 residues. V lost 5 bases and J lost 3, with 9 bases in between. The chain's CDR3 is CASSPSTTDTQYF. Incomplete CDR3 DNA: TGTGCCAGCAGCCCTAGTACAACAGATACG.

This clone has ten or more counts. The read terminates 3 residues before the CDR3 end, so the remaining end is supplied by the germline J gene. This sample also contains other DNA sequences that code for the same CDR3. The chain carries TRBV30 and TRBJ1-5, with D perhaps matching TRBD1 (5 bases). The CDR3 covers 15 residues. Germline lookup yields CDR1 GTSNPN and CDR2 SVGIG (reference sequence). Trimming pared 1 base from V and 4 bases from J, leaving 14 bases between. The CDR3 bases that were read are TGTGCCTGGAGTGGGACATCACTTAGTAATCAGCCC. Amino acids: CAWSGTSLSNQP. The complete CDR3 reads CAWSGTSLSNQPQHF.

This clone was counted many times. Read coverage stops 3 residues before the CDR3 terminus; the germline J gene supplies the remainder. J is TRBJ2-1 and V is TRBV29-1; D is undetermined. The V and J ends lost 2 bases and 8 bases respectively, with 7 bases between them. In germline, CDR1 is SQVTM, CDR2 ANQGSEA. CDR3 length: 11 amino acids. The CDR3 protein is CSVEQVDEQFF. CDR3 DNA (partial): TGCAGCGTTGAACAGGTCGATGAG.

This clone was picked up many times. The CDR3 extends 3 residues past the end of the read, so its final part is completed from the germline J gene. The rearrangement uses TRBV28 and TRBJ1-2, with 8 bases aligning to TRBD1. V dropped 8 bases and J dropped 4; count of bases not matched to a gene: 6. Per germline, CDR1 MDHEN and CDR2 SYDVKM. The length of the CDR3 is 13 residues. This CDR3 reads CASQTGDIYGYTF. CDR3 bases read: TGTGCCAGCCAGACAGGGGACATCTATGGC.

Many counts were recorded for this clone. The read halts 3 residues ahead of the CDR3 end, with the missing end drawn from the germline J gene. V gene TRBV5-1 combines with J gene TRBJ2-1; 12 bases match TRBD1. V was pared by 0 bases and J by 9 bases, with 1 base of the junction left unmatched. The CDR3 is 14 amino acids. The germline CDR1 and CDR2 sequences are SGHRS and YFSETQ. CDR3 DNA, as far as it was read: TGCGCCAGCAGCTTGGGGGACAGGGGGCGTGAG. Translated, it gives CASSLGDRGRE. The CDR3 as a whole reads CASSLGDRGREQFF. Combining the CDR3 with reference TRBV5-1 and TRBJ2-1 gives the whole variable domain KAGVTQTPRYLIKTRGQQVTLSCSPISGHRSVSWYQQTPGQGLQFLFEYFSETQRNKGNFPGRFSGRQFSNSRSEMNVSTLELGDSALYLCASSLGDRGREQFFGPGTRLTVL.

This clone was counted at least ten times. The read stops 3 residues short of the end of the CDR3; the missing end is completed from the germline J gene. The J gene is TRBJ2-7, the V gene TRBV5-1; TRBD1 is a possible D gene (5 bases). This CDR3 is built from 14 residues. Trimming removed 2 bases from V and 2 bases from J, with 11 bases in between. Germline CDR1 SGHRS, CDR2 YFSETQ. CDR3 DNA (partial): TGCGCCAGCAGCTTAACAGGCCTTACCTACGAG. The encoded protein is CASSLTGLTYE. The full CDR3 protein is CASSLTGLTYEQYF.

This clone came up many times. From the germline J gene comes the end of the CDR3, since the read stops 3 residues before it. The V gene is TRBV6-2 or TRBV6-3, the J gene TRBJ1-5; a weak D match, TRBD1 (6 bases). V was shortened by 10 bases and J by 4 bases, with 14 bases between the two germline ends. The CDR3 contains 13 residues. Germline CDR1 reads MNHEY; CDR2 reads SVGEGT. CDR3 loop: CATGQGRNQPQHF. Partial CDR3 DNA: TGTGCCACCGGGCAGGGGAGAAATCAGCCC.

This clone was recorded at least ten times. With the read ending 3 residues before the CDR3 end, the germline J gene is used to fill in that end. This chain uses TRBV7-2 with TRBJ1-5; the D is unclear. Trimming took 0 bases from V and 6 from J, leaving 6 bases between them. The germline V gene has CDR1 SGHTA and CDR2 FQGNSA. The CDR3 consists of 13 residues. The sequenced part of the CDR3 DNA is TGTGCCAGCAGCTTAGCGGCGGGTCAGCCC. It yields the protein CASSLAAGQP. The full CDR3 is CASSLAAGQPQHF.

In this sample, this clone turned up many times. Here the CDR3 reads CASSVAGIGNQPQHF. CDR3 DNA (partial): TGTGCCAGCAGTGTGGCAGGGATCGGCAATCAGCCC. V is TRBV2 and J is TRBJ1-5; TRBD1 might be the D (5 bases). The CDR3 goes on 3 residues after the read ends, and that part is filled in from the germline J gene. There are 15 residues in the CDR3. CDR1 and CDR2 (germline): SNHLY, FYNNEI. The V end was cut by 4 bases, the J end by 2 bases, with 12 bases between.

In its sample, this clone was seen many times. CDR3 bases read: TGTGCCAGCAGCTTATGGGCTGGCGCTTCCTACGAG. Its translation: CASSLWAGASYE. The CDR3, in full, reads CASSLWAGASYEQYF. The chain has TRBV7-3 and TRBJ2-7; D call uncertain. The CDR3 is cut off 3 residues early in the read; its end comes from the germline J gene. Trimming cost V 2 bases and J 1 base, with 12 bases left between them. CDR3 length: 15 residues. The germline gives CDR1 SGHTA, CDR2 FQGTGA.

This clone was detected only a few times. Read data end 3 residues before the CDR3 end; the end is taken from the germline J gene. The chain recombines TRBV5-8 with TRBJ1-1; D might be TRBD1 (5 bases). Germline CDR1 is SGHTS and CDR2 is YDEGEE. There are 14 residues in the CDR3. This CDR3 is CASSLILQGLGAFF. The part of the CDR3 DNA that was read is TGTGCCAGCAGCTTGATCTTGCAGGGCTTAGGA.

At least ten counts were recorded for this clone. The CDR3 goes on 3 residues after the read ends, and that part is filled in from the germline J gene. V and J are TRBV5-4 and TRBJ1-6, with D maybe TRBD1 (5 bases). Germline CDR1 reads SGHNT; CDR2 reads YYREEE (reference sequence). This CDR3 is built from 15 residues. V was cut by 2 bases and J by 7 bases, with 13 bases left in between. The chain's CDR3 is CASSLSAQENSPLHF. The CDR3 DNA, read in part, is TGTGCCAGCAGCTTATCAGCACAGGAGAATTCACCC.

A remark on this clone: The observed sequence ends 3 residues before the CDR3 terminus, with the missing tail filled in from the germline J gene. J is TRBJ2-2 and V is TRBV11-2; 7 positions agree with TRBD2. The CDR3 is 15 residues long. The J segment lost 6 bases and the V segment lost 5 bases, leaving 9 bases of the junction unmatched. Germline CDR1 and CDR2: SGHAT and FQNNGV. Incomplete CDR3 DNA: TGTGCCAGCAGCCCCGCGGGCGGGAGCCCCGGGGAG. Translated: CASSPAGGSPGE. The whole CDR3 sequence is CASSPAGGSPGELFF. Supplemented by reference TRBV11-2 and TRBJ2-2, the full variable domain reads EAGVAQSPRYKIIEKRQSVAFWCNPISGHATLYWYQQILGQGPKLLIQFQNNGVVDDSQLPKDRFSAERLKGVDSTLKIQPAKLEDSAVYLCASSPAGGSPGELFFGEGSRLTVL.

This clone was picked up many times. The read ends 3 residues shy of where the CDR3 ends; the end is completed using the germline J gene. The rearrangement joins TRBV7-3 to TRBJ2-7, with TRBD2 as a possible D gene (6 bases). The V gene's germline CDR1 is SGHTA and CDR2 FQGTGA. This CDR3 has 14 residues. The germline V and J ends were trimmed by 2 bases and 0 bases, with 8 bases remaining between them. The CDR3 reads CASSLLADSYEQYF. The DNA read from the CDR3 is TGTGCCAGCAGCTTATTAGCGGACTCCTACGAG.

In its sample, this clone was seen many times. The read gets to within 3 residues of the CDR3 end, and the germline J gene fills in the rest. V is TRBV30 and J is TRBJ2-1, with 8 bases that match TRBD2. The germline CDR1 and CDR2 sequences are GTSNPN and SVGIG (reference sequence). The CDR3 consists of 14 residues. The ends lost 3 bases at V and 7 bases at J; junction bases unmatched: 8. CDR3 DNA, as far as it was read: TGTGCCTGGAGCCTATCCGGGGGGGCTAATGAG. Translating gives CAWSLSGGANE. The entire CDR3 protein reads CAWSLSGGANEQFF.

This clone appeared many times. The observed sequence ends 3 residues before the CDR3 terminus, with the missing tail filled in from the germline J gene. The chain carries TRBV6-2 or TRBV6-3 and TRBJ1-4; TRBD1 matches at 8 bases. Germline CDR1 and CDR2: MNHEY and SVGEGT. The CDR3 spans 17 residues. Trimming at V came to 1 base and at J to 8 bases, leaving 12 bases not matched to a gene. This chain's CDR3 is CASSYFTRGTGGEKLFF. The covered CDR3 bases are TGTGCCAGCAGTTACTTTACACGCGGGACAGGCGGCGAAAAA.

This clone was seen many times. The read ends 3 residues shy of where the CDR3 ends; the end is completed using the germline J gene. The chain links TRBV19 to TRBJ2-1; 11 positions agree with TRBD2. This CDR3 spans 17 amino acids. V gave up 5 bases and J gave up 7 bases; unmatched junction bases: 13. CDR1 and CDR2 (germline): LNHDA, SQIVND (reference sequence). CDR3 loop: CASSLSSLAGGVNEQFF. CDR3 DNA (partial): TGTGCCAGTAGTCTCAGTTCCCTAGCGGGAGGAGTGAATGAG.

This clone was seen repeatedly, ten times or more. The read finishes 3 residues shy of the CDR3 end, and the germline J gene is used to complete it. The chain uses TRBV7-9 and TRBJ2-1; TRBD1 matches at 7 bases. The CDR3 is made up of 15 amino acids. Germline V gene lookup returns CDR1 SEHNR and CDR2 FQNEAQ (reference sequence). V trimming: 5 bases; J trimming: 2 bases; junction bases outside the gene matches: 6. The part of the CDR3 DNA that was read is TGTGCCAGCAGCCAAGACAGGGCCCCCTACAATGAG. It yields the protein CASSQDRAPYNE. Given in full, the CDR3 is CASSQDRAPYNEQFF.

A remark on this clone: The sequence runs out 3 residues before the end of the CDR3; the remainder is reconstructed from the germline J gene. V is TRBV2 and J is TRBJ1-5; the match to TRBD1 covers 7 bases. The CDR3 loop spans 15 amino acids. After removal of 4 bases from V and 1 base from J, the junction contained 4 bases not matched to a gene. CDR1 is SNHLY and CDR2 is FYNNEI in the germline V gene. The part of the CDR3 DNA that was read is TGTGCCAGCAGTGCAGGGGGTGGGAGCAATCAGCCC. Protein product: CASSAGGGSNQP. The full CDR3 reads CASSAGGGSNQPQHF. The full variable domain, its missing parts supplied by reference TRBV2 and TRBJ1-5, is EPEVTQTPSHQVTQMGQEVILRCVPISNHLYFYWYRQILGQKVEFLVSFYNNEISEKSEIFDDQFSVERPDGSNFTLKIRSTKLEDSAMYFCASSAGGGSNQPQHFGDGTRLSIL.

This clone occurred a few times. The CDR3 is cut off 3 residues early in the read; its end comes from the germline J gene. This sequence joins TRBV10-2 and TRBJ2-2; a possible D gene is TRBD1 (5 bases). CDR1 is WSHSY, CDR2 SAAADI, per germline. This CDR3 has 17 amino acids. The covered CDR3 bases are TGCGCCAGCATAAGTGGGCAGGGCCGCTCTGGGGCCAACGTG. It encodes CASISGQGRSGANV. The entire CDR3 protein reads CASISGQGRSGANVLFF.

This clone was seen at least ten times. The read ends 3 residues early relative to the CDR3; the germline J gene fills the gap. The chain links TRBV28 to TRBJ2-7, with 7 bases lining up with TRBD2. The V and J ends lost 4 bases and 2 bases, in that order; junction bases with no gene match: 5. The CDR3 consists of 14 residues. CDR1 MDHEN and CDR2 SYDVKM come from the germline V gene. The sequenced part of the CDR3 DNA is TGTGCCAGCAGTTCGCCTAGCGGACCCTACGAG. Its protein is CASSSPSGPYE. The whole CDR3 is CASSSPSGPYEQYF.

Many counts were recorded for this clone. The read is 3 residues too short to cover the CDR3 end, so that end is filled in from the germline J gene. The V and J genes are TRBV2 and TRBJ2-1, with unresolved D. The CDR3 contains 13 residues. Per the germline V gene, CDR1 is SNHLY and CDR2 is FYNNEI. Trimming took off 6 bases at V and 3 bases at J, with 9 bases between the two ends. CDR3 region: CASRGTFYNEQFF. The CDR3 DNA, read in part, is TGTGCCAGCAGGGGCACCTTCTACAATGAG.

At least ten counts were recorded for this clone. The CDR3 end falls 3 residues outside the read, so it is completed with the germline J gene. The gene calls are TRBV5-1 and TRBJ2-3, with 7 bases that match TRBD1. Germline trimming cut 0 bases from V and 1 base from J; bases unmatched to any gene: 8. This CDR3 region has 17 residues. CDR1 SGHRS and CDR2 YFSETQ come from the germline V gene. The sequenced part of the CDR3 DNA is TGCGCCAGCAGCTTGGAGGGACAGATGGTCGGCACAGATACG. Translating gives CASSLEGQMVGTDT. The full CDR3 protein reads CASSLEGQMVGTDTQYF.

As concerns this clone: With the read ending 3 residues before the CDR3 end, the germline J gene is used to fill in that end. The chain combines TRBV4-2 with TRBJ2-5; D unresolved. Between the trimmed V and J ends, which lost 1 base and 0 bases, there was a span of 6 bases. The CDR3 has 14 amino acids. The germline V gene encodes CDR1 LGHNA and CDR2 YNFKEQ. The CDR3 DNA, read in part, is TGTGCCAGCAGCCAAGTGGCGGACCAAGAGACC. It translates to CASSQVADQET. The full-length CDR3 reads as CASSQVADQETQYF.

This clone showed up many times. The read halts 3 residues ahead of the CDR3 end, with the missing end drawn from the germline J gene. The chain joins TRBV12-3 or TRBV12-4 to TRBJ2-1; the D is unclear. With 7 bases removed from V and 6 bases from J, the gap between germline ends came to 16 bases. This CDR3 has 14 amino acids. CDR3 DNA (partial): TGTGCCAGCATACCCCAGGCCAGCCCCAATGAG. It is translated as CASIPQASPNE. Given in full, the CDR3 is CASIPQASPNEQFF.

In its sample, this clone was seen many times. The missing CDR3 end, 3 residues past where the read stops, is filled in from the germline J gene. The chain joins TRBV20-1 to TRBJ2-3; 9 nucleotides align to TRBD2. Germline-derived CDR1 and CDR2 are DFQATT and SNEGSKA (reference sequence). The CDR3 covers 16 residues. Losses at the gene ends were 0 bases for V and 3 bases for J; bases not matched to a gene: 7. The sequenced CDR3 bases are TGCAGTGCTAGAGAGGGCGGGAGGGCCTGGACAGATACG. Encoded protein: CSAREGGRAWTDT. The full CDR3 protein reads CSAREGGRAWTDTQYF.